This passage covers 10 T cell receptor beta chains from one sample sequenced in a study of T cell repertoires in cytomegalovirus infection. TCRdb reanalysed the reads using MiXCR and keeps one entry per CDR3 protein. The sample records about 920,000 distinct CDR3 sequences, 30% to 40% being singletons. Their recognized antigens are unknown. Sample: cultured CD8+ T cells from PBMCs, taken from culture after CMV antigen stimulation. These receptors came from a human donor in good health (CMV status not recorded). Some clones in this sample may be carry-over from other donors' samples.

The table lists this clonotype with a few counts. The rearrangement uses TRBV10-2 and TRBJ1-2; 8 nucleotides agree with TRBD1. Germline assignment: CDR1 WSHSY and CDR2 SAAADI. The CDR3 sequence is 14 residues long. V trimming: 3 bases; J trimming: 4 bases; junction bases outside the gene matches: 4. The CDR3 spells CASSDRGQGYGYTF. In DNA form, the CDR3 reads TGCGCCAGCAGTGACAGGGGGCAGGGCTATGGCTACACCTTC.

The chain employs TRBV7-8 and TRBJ2-5, with 7 nucleotides matching TRBD1. The CDR3 is 17 amino acids. V was clipped by 5 bases and J by 5 bases; unmatched bases: 17. The V gene's germline CDR1 is SGHVS and CDR2 FQNEAQ. This CDR3 is CASSLDILQGRQETQYF. Here the CDR3 DNA reads TGTGCCAGCAGCCTCGATATCCTACAGGGGCGTCAGGAGACCCAGTACTTC.

This CDR3 is CASSLSDPVPYF. The CDR3 DNA reads as TGTGCCAGCAGCTTATCGGATCCGGTTCCGTACTTC. The rearrangement joins TRBV7-6 to TRBJ2-5; D remains unclear. V lost 2 bases and J lost 13, with 14 bases in between. The germline CDR1 and CDR2 sequences are SGHVS and FNYEAQ. The length of the CDR3 is 12 residues.

The V gene is TRBV27, the J gene TRBJ1-1, with D tentatively TRBD1 (5 bases). The germline CDR1 and CDR2 sequences are MNHEY and SMNVEV (reference sequence). The length of the CDR3 is 14 residues. V was pared by 3 bases and J by 5 bases, with 13 bases between. The CDR3 region has the DNA TGTGCCAGCAGTTTTCGGCAGGAGGGGACTGAAGCTTTCTTT. Translation gives CASSFRQEGTEAFF.

The chain has TRBV11-2 and TRBJ2-5; 11 nucleotides agree with TRBD1. This CDR3 is built from 16 residues. V lost 5 bases to trimming and J lost 5 bases; unmatched junction nucleotides: 10. The germline gives CDR1 SGHAT, CDR2 FQNNGV. For the CDR3, the DNA is TGTGCCAGCAGCCTAATTGGGACAGGGGGAGAGGAGACCCAGTACTTC. Protein: CASSLIGTGGEETQYF.

Here the CDR3 reads CASRELAGRPTQYF. CDR3 nucleotide sequence: TGTGCCAGCAGAGAACTAGCGGGGAGACCTACGCAGTATTTT. The chain combines TRBV27 with TRBJ2-3; 10 nucleotides line up with TRBD2. V gave up 6 bases and J gave up 8 bases; unmatched junction bases: 8. This CDR3 is built from 14 residues. Germline CDR1 and CDR2: MNHEY and SMNVEV (reference sequence).

This clonotype was detected ten times or more. The chain is built from TRBV7-8 and TRBJ1-6; no clear D. The germline V gene has CDR1 SGHVS and CDR2 FQNEAQ. The CDR3 spans 14 residues. V lost 0 bases, J lost 4 bases, and 4 bases lay in between. CDR3 residues: CASSLAQYNSPLHF. Here the CDR3 DNA reads TGTGCCAGCAGCTTAGCCCAGTATAATTCACCCCTCCACTTT.

On this clonotype itself: An end of the junction differs from the germline gene, which may be a read error. This chain uses TRBV19 with TRBJ1-1; D possibly corresponds to TRBD1 (5 bases). The CDR3 contains 15 residues. Germline assignment: CDR1 LNHDA and CDR2 SQIVND (reference sequence). Here the CDR3 reads CVSSQGGTAVTEAFF. The CDR3 nucleotides are TGTGTCAGTAGCCAGGGAGGGACTGCGGTCACTGAAGCTTTCTTT.

The chain is built from TRBV19 and TRBJ1-5, with D possibly matching TRBD1 (5 bases). There are 18 residues in the CDR3. Germline V gives CDR1 LNHDA, CDR2 SQIVND (reference sequence). V lost 7 bases to trimming and J lost 0 bases, with 22 bases between them. The CDR3 DNA reads TGTGCCAGTAACGGGGACGCCGTCGGGTGGAGTAGCAATCAGCCCCAGCATTTT. Its translation: CASNGDAVGWSSNQPQHF. The full variable domain, rest sourced from reference TRBV19 and TRBJ1-5, is DGGITQSPKYLFRKEGQNVTLSCEQNLNHDAMYWYRQDPGQGLRLIYYSQIVNDFQKGDIAEGYSVSREKKESFPLTVTSAQKNPTAFYLCASNGDAVGWSSNQPQHFGDGTRLSIL.

The chain is built from TRBV15 and TRBJ2-1; the D gene is possibly TRBD1 (6 bases). Germline CDR1 and CDR2: LNHNV and YYDKDF (reference sequence). There are 18 residues in the CDR3. The V gene lost 5 bases and the J gene lost 0 bases, with 20 bases spanning the gap. CDR3 sequence reads: CATSGSTGFHRSYNEQFF. The CDR3 nucleotides read TGTGCCACCAGCGGATCAACAGGGTTCCATCGCTCCTACAATGAGCAGTTCTTC. The full variable domain, rest sourced from reference TRBV15 and TRBJ2-1, is DAMVIQNPRYQVTQFGKPVTLSCSQTLNHNVMYWYQQKSSQAPKLLFHYYDKDFNNEADTPDNFQSRRPNTSFCFLDIRSPGLGDTAMYLCATSGSTGFHRSYNEQFFGPGTRLTVL.